Shown below are 26 T cell receptor beta chains from a single sample sequenced in a study of T-cell reconstitution after alpha-beta-depleted transplantation in children. This sample's TCRbeta library carried unique molecular identifier barcodes. TCRdb reanalysed the PCR reads using MiXCR and keeps one entry per CDR3 protein. In the table there are some 310,000 distinct CDR3 sequences, approximately 23% of which are singletons. The sample here was PBMCs, mostly from graft donor cells, taken 180 days after TCRalphabeta/CD19-depleted stem cell transplant. Every receptor here comes from a male patient younger than 18 who had a stem cell transplant for acute lymphoblastic leukemia, so the T cells may come from the graft donor.

This clonotype has just a few counts. CDR3 DNA sequence: TGCGCCAGCAGCCAATGGGGTTCTGCCTCCTACGAGCAGTACTTC. As protein: CASSQWGSASYEQYF. This rearrangement joins TRBV4-1 to TRBJ2-7; D is undetermined. Germline CDR1 is MGHRA and CDR2 is YSYEKL. Deletions cut 2 bases from V and 0 bases from J, with 11 bases between. The CDR3 is made up of 15 amino acids.

This chain joins TRBV4-2 and TRBJ1-4; D might be TRBD1 (5 bases). Trimming pared 5 bases from V and 2 bases from J, leaving 9 bases between. CDR1 is LGHNA and CDR2 is YNFKEQ in the germline V gene. CDR3 length: 14 residues. CDR3 DNA sequence: TGTGCCAGCAGCTGGGACCTGACTAATGAAAAACTGTTTTTT. This encodes CASSWDLTNEKLFF.

The J gene is TRBJ2-1, the V gene TRBV2; TRBD2 is a possible D gene (6 bases). This CDR3 is 15 amino acids long. V lost 11 bases and J 6 bases, leaving 23 bases between the germline ends. Germline loops: CDR1 SNHLY, CDR2 FYNNEI. CDR3 nucleotide sequence: TGTGCCGCGAGGCTGGAGGGTTGGGTCGGCAATGAGCAGTTCTTC. It specifies CAARLEGWVGNEQFF.

This clonotype was detected a few times. The chain is built from TRBV29-1 and TRBJ2-3; 9 positions agree with TRBD1. V gave up 6 bases and J gave up 1 base; unmatched junction bases: 11. The germline V gene has CDR1 SQVTM and CDR2 ANQGSEA. This CDR3 has 16 amino acids. CDR3 coding DNA: TGCAGCGTCTATTCCCGGACAGGGGCCCGCACAGATACGCAGTATTTT. This translates into CSVYSRTGARTDTQYF.

The chain is built from TRBV12-3 or TRBV12-4 and TRBJ1-1, with 7 bases fitting TRBD1. Germline trimming cut 5 bases from V and 3 bases from J; bases unmatched to any gene: 12. CDR3 length: 16 residues. In DNA form, the CDR3 reads TGTGCCAGCAGTCCCGGGACAGTTTACGTGTACACTGAAGCTTTCTTT. Its protein product is CASSPGTVYVYTEAFF.

The V and J genes are TRBV12-3 or TRBV12-4 and TRBJ1-6; 7 positions agree with TRBD1. J was trimmed by 7 bases and V by 6 bases; bases with no gene match: 6. This CDR3 has 14 residues. CDR3 amino acids: CASSLTGTNSPLHF. The DNA for the CDR3 is TGTGCCAGCAGCTTGACAGGGACCAATTCACCCCTCCACTTT.

This clonotype was picked up a small number of times. The chain recombines TRBV5-1 with TRBJ1-2; a weak D match, TRBD1 (5 bases). V gave up 3 bases and J gave up 2 bases, with 11 bases separating them. The CDR3 covers 14 residues. Germline values: CDR1 SGHRS, CDR2 YFSETQ. In DNA form, the CDR3 reads TGCGCCAGCAGCTATTGGGACGGAAACTATGGCTACACCTTC. Translation gives CASSYWDGNYGYTF.

This clonotype came up a few times. The chain couples TRBV5-1 to TRBJ2-5, with 10 bases fitting TRBD1. The ends lost 0 bases at V and 3 bases at J; junction bases unmatched: 2. The CDR3 contains 15 residues. Germline V gives CDR1 SGHRS, CDR2 YFSETQ. In nucleotides, the CDR3 is TGCGCCAGCAGCTTGGGGGACAGGGGTGAAGAGACCCAGTACTTC. Protein sequence: CASSLGDRGEETQYF. Supplemented by reference TRBV5-1 and TRBJ2-5, the full variable domain reads KAGVTQTPRYLIKTRGQQVTLSCSPISGHRSVSWYQQTPGQGLQFLFEYFSETQRNKGNFPGRFSGRQFSNSRSEMNVSTLELGDSALYLCASSLGDRGEETQYFGPGTRLLVL.

V usage is TRBV12-3 or TRBV12-4 and J usage is TRBJ2-2, with 8 positions matching TRBD1. This CDR3 contains 15 residues. Trimming cost V 5 bases and J 5 bases; bases outside gene matches: 7. CDR3: CASSTTGVDTGELFF. In nucleotides, the CDR3 is TGTGCCAGCAGTACGACAGGGGTCGATACCGGGGAGCTGTTTTTT.

This clonotype was detected a few times. This chain links TRBV20-1 with TRBJ1-5, with a weak D call TRBD1 (6 bases). CDR1 and CDR2 (germline): DFQATT, SNEGSKA (reference sequence). Trimming removed 2 bases from V and 4 bases from J, with 12 bases in between. The CDR3 totals 14 residues. CDR3 loop: CSARSGTRNQPQHF. The CDR3 region has the DNA TGCAGTGCTAGATCCGGGACAAGGAATCAGCCCCAGCATTTT.

V and J are TRBV20-1 and TRBJ2-7; unclear D gene. The CDR3 contains 17 residues. CDR1 and CDR2 (germline): DFQATT, SNEGSKA (reference sequence). Trimming cost V 2 bases and J 4 bases, with 24 bases left between them. CDR3 DNA: TGCAGTGCTAGACAAGTCGGACGAGCTGTGATCAGATACGAGCAGTACTTC. Translating gives CSARQVGRAVIRYEQYF.

The table lists this clonotype with a few counts. V and J are TRBV6-5 and TRBJ2-7; D call uncertain. The CDR3 is made up of 14 amino acids. V lost 2 bases and J 0 bases, leaving 8 bases between the germline ends. Germline-derived CDR1 and CDR2 are MNHEY and SVGAGI. DNA of the CDR3: TGTGCCAGCAGTTACGTGTCCAGCTCCTACGAGCAGTACTTC. Translating it yields CASSYVSSSYEQYF.

This rearrangement joins TRBV12-3 or TRBV12-4 to TRBJ2-1; 8 bases are a match to TRBD2. The CDR3 runs to 17 residues. V lost 5 bases to trimming and J lost 4 bases; unmatched junction nucleotides: 13. The CDR3 loop is CASSPAMSLAGYNEQFF. The CDR3 region has the DNA TGTGCCAGCAGTCCAGCAATGAGCCTAGCGGGTTACAATGAGCAGTTCTTC.

V is TRBV11-1 and J is TRBJ2-1; TRBD2 matches at 12 bases. Looked up from germline, CDR1 is SGHAT and CDR2 is FQDESV (reference sequence). Trimming cost V 5 bases and J 0 bases; bases outside gene matches: 11. This CDR3 comprises 19 residues. This chain's CDR3 is CASSPGLAGGLSSYNEQFF. In nucleotides, the CDR3 is TGTGCCAGCAGCCCAGGGCTAGCGGGAGGGTTAAGCTCCTACAATGAGCAGTTCTTC.

This sequence joins TRBV5-1 and TRBJ2-5; D is undetermined. Trimming removed 0 bases from V and 3 bases from J, with 12 bases in between. The CDR3 spans 15 residues. In germline, CDR1 is SGHRS, CDR2 YFSETQ. The chain's CDR3 is CASSLAGQFKETQYF. CDR3 nucleotide sequence: TGCGCCAGCAGCTTGGCCGGGCAGTTCAAAGAGACCCAGTACTTC.

J is TRBJ2-3 and V is TRBV12-5; 7 bases are a match to TRBD2. J lost 2 bases, V lost 6 bases, and 5 bases had no gene match. The CDR3 runs 14 residues. The germline gives CDR1 LGHNT, CDR2 FRNRAP. DNA for the CDR3: TGTGCTAGTGGCAGCGGGACCTTCACAGATACGCAGTATTTT. Translated, it gives CASGSGTFTDTQYF.

This clonotype was seen a few times. The chain is built from TRBV5-5 and TRBJ2-2; unclear D gene. Germline V lookup: CDR1 SGHKS, CDR2 YYEKEE (reference sequence). CDR3 size: 16 residues. V was clipped by 0 bases and J by 0 bases, with 9 bases between them. The CDR3 bases are TGTGCCAGCAGCTTGGCCAGACCCACGAACACCGGGGAGCTGTTTTTT. Translation: CASSLARPTNTGELFF.

The gene calls are TRBV20-1 and TRBJ2-3, with TRBD2 identical over 8 bases. This CDR3 spans 14 amino acids. The germline V gene has CDR1 DFQATT and CDR2 SNEGSKA (reference sequence). Trimming removed 3 bases from V and 1 base from J; junction bases left unmatched: 3. The CDR3 loop reads CSASRAGGTDTQYF. The CDR3 DNA follows: TGCAGTGCTAGCCGAGCGGGAGGCACAGATACGCAGTATTTT.

The genes are TRBV11-2 and TRBJ2-4; D is ambiguous. The germline CDR1 and CDR2 sequences are SGHAT and FQNNGV. The CDR3 consists of 13 residues. Trimming removed 6 bases from V and 0 bases from J, with 6 bases in between. This CDR3 is CASRSPAKNIQYF. The CDR3 bases are TGTGCCAGCAGAAGTCCAGCCAAAAACATTCAGTACTTC. The full variable domain, in which reference TRBV11-2 and TRBJ2-4 provide the parts outside the CDR3, is EAGVAQSPRYKIIEKRQSVAFWCNPISGHATLYWYQQILGQGPKLLIQFQNNGVVDDSQLPKDRFSAERLKGVDSTLKIQPAKLEDSAVYLCASRSPAKNIQYFGAGTRLSVL.

This clonotype turned up a few times. The genes are TRBV3-1 and TRBJ2-7, with D possibly matching TRBD1 (5 bases). CDR1 is LGHDT and CDR2 is YNNKEL in the germline V gene (reference sequence). This CDR3 has 15 amino acids. V lost 8 bases and J lost 5, with 22 bases in between. The CDR3 sequence is CASSLGWQGRDEQYF. The CDR3 nucleotides read TGTGCCAGCTCTCTGGGTTGGCAGGGCAGGGACGAGCAGTACTTC.

This rearrangement joins TRBV20-1 to TRBJ1-5; 10 bases agree with TRBD1. J was trimmed by 1 base and V by 0 bases; bases with no gene match: 3. Germline CDR1 and CDR2: DFQATT and SNEGSKA (reference sequence). The length of the CDR3 is 16 residues. CDR3 nucleotide sequence: TGCAGTGCTAGAGAGGGACAGGGGTTGAGCAATCAGCCCCAGCATTTT. It translates to CSAREGQGLSNQPQHF.

The chain couples TRBV4-1 to TRBJ1-2; weak D call: TRBD1 (6 bases). Germline V gene data show CDR1 as MGHRA and CDR2 as YSYEKL. Trimming stripped 4 bases from V and 4 bases from J, with 19 bases between. The CDR3 contains 16 residues. This CDR3 is CASSPLVLRGVYGYTF. In DNA form, the CDR3 reads TGCGCCAGCAGCCCCCTAGTGCTGAGGGGGGTCTATGGCTACACCTTC.

A few counts support this clonotype. The genes are TRBV29-1 and TRBJ2-1; 11 nucleotides agree with TRBD2. Germline V CDR1 and CDR2: SQVTM, ANQGSEA. The V segment lost 5 bases and the J segment 10 bases; nucleotides outside the gene matches: 7. The CDR3 has 13 residues. The CDR3 DNA reads TGCAGCGTTTGGGGGCGGACTAGCGGGGAGCAGTTCTTC. This encodes CSVWGRTSGEQFF.

This chain links TRBV5-1 with TRBJ2-7; 7 nucleotides align to TRBD2. V shed 6 bases, J shed 7 bases, and the junction held 10 bases outside the gene matches. The CDR3 sequence is 13 residues long. The germline V gene has CDR1 SGHRS and CDR2 YFSETQ. The CDR3 protein is CASTGREVGEQYF. In nucleotides, the CDR3 is TGCGCCAGCACGGGGAGGGAAGTGGGAGAGCAGTACTTC.

This clonotype has more than one count but fewer than ten. The rearrangement joins TRBV6-5 to TRBJ1-1; D ambiguous. Germline values: CDR1 MNHEY, CDR2 SVGAGI. Trimming took off 5 bases at V and 4 bases at J, with 8 bases between the two ends. The CDR3 is made up of 12 amino acids. The CDR3 bases are TGTGCCAGCAGTCCCCGAACCACTGAAGCTTTCTTT. The encoded protein is CASSPRTTEAFF.

The chain employs TRBV5-6 and TRBJ2-2, with D uncertain. This CDR3 has 13 residues. Germline V gene lookup returns CDR1 SGHDT and CDR2 YYEEEE. The V gene lost 0 bases and the J gene lost 4 bases, with 4 bases spanning the gap. The CDR3 spells CASSLVLTGELFF. The CDR3 nucleotides are TGTGCCAGCAGCTTGGTTCTCACCGGGGAGCTGTTTTTT.